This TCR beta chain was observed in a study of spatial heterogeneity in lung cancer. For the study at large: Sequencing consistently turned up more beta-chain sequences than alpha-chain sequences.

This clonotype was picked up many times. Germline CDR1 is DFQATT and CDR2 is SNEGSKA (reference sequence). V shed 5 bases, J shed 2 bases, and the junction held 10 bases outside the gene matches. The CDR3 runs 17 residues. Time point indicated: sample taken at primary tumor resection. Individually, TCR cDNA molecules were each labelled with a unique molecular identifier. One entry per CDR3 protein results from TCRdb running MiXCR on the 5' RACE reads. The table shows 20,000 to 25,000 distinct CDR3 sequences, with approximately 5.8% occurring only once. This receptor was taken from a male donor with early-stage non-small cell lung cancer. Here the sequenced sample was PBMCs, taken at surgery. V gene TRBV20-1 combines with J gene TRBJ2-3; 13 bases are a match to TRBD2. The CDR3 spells CSAGTSGGAQITDTQYF. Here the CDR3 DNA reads TGCAGTGCTGGTACTAGCGGGGGGGCCCAAATCACAGATACGCAGTATTTT.